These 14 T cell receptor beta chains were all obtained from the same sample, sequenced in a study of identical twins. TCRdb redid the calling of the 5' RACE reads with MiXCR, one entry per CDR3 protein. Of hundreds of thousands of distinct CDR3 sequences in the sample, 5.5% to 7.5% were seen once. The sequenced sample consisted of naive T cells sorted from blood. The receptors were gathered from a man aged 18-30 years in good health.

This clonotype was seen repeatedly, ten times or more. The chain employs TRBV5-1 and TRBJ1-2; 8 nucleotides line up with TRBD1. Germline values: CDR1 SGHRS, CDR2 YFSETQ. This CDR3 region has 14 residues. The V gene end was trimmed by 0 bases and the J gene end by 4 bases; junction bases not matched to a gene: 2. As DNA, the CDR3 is TGCGCCAGCAGCTTGGAAGGACAGGGCTATGGCTACACCTTC. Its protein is CASSLEGQGYGYTF.

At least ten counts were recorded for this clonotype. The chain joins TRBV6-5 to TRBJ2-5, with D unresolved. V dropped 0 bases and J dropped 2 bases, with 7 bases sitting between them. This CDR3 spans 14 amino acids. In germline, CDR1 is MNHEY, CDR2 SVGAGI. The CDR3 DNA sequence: TGTGCCAGCAGTTACTCGGGCCCACAAGAGACCCAGTACTTC. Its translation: CASSYSGPQETQYF.

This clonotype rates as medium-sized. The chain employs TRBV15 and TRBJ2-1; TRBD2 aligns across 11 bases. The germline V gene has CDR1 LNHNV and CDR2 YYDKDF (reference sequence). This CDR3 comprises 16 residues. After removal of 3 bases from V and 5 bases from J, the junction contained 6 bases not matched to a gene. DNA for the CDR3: TGTGCCACCAGCAGTTCCACGGGACTAGCGGACAATGAGCAGTTCTTC. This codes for CATSSSTGLADNEQFF.

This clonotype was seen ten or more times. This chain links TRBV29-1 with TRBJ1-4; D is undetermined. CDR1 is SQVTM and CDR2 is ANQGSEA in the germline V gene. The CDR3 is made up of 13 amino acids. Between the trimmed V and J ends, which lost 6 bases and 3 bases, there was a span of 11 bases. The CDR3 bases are TGCAGCGTGCCCACGGCTTCTAATGAAAAACTGTTTTTT. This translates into CSVPTASNEKLFF.

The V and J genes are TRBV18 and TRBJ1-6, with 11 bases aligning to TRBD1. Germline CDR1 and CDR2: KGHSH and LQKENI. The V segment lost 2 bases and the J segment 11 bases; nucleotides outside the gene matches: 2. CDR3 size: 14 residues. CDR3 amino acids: CASSPGTGGAPLHF. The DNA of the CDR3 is TGTGCCAGCTCACCAGGGACAGGGGGAGCACCCCTCCACTTT.

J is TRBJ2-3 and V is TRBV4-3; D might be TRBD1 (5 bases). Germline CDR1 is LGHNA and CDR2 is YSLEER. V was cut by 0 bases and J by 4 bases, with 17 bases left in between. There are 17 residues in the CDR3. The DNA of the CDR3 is TGCGCCAGCAGCCAAGATACAGGCCTGGACCTTCCAGATACGCAGTATTTT. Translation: CASSQDTGLDLPDTQYF.

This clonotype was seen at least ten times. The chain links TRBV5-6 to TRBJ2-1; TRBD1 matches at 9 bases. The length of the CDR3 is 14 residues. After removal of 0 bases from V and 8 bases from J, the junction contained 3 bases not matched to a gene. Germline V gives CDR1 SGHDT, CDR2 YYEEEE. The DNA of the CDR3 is TGTGCCAGCAGCTTGGTGGGACAGGGCGATGAGCAGTTCTTC. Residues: CASSLVGQGDEQFF.

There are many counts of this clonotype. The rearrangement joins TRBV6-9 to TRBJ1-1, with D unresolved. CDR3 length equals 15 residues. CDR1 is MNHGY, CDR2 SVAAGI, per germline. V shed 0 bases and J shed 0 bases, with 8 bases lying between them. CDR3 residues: CASSYSNNLNTEAFF. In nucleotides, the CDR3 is TGTGCCAGCAGTTATTCGAATAACTTGAACACTGAAGCTTTCTTT.

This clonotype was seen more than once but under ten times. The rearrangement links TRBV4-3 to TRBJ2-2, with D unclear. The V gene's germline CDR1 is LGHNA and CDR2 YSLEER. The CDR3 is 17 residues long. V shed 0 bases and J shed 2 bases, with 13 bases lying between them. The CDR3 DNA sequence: TGCGCCAGCAGCCAAGATTGGGCTATCACCAACACCGGGGAGCTGTTTTTT. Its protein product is CASSQDWAITNTGELFF.

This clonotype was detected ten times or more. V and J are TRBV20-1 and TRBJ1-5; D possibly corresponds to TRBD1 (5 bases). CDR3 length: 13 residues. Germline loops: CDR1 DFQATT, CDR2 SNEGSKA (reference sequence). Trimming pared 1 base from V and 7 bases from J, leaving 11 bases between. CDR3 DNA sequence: TGCAGTGCTAGAGTGTCAGGGCAACAGCCCCAGCATTTT. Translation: CSARVSGQQPQHF.

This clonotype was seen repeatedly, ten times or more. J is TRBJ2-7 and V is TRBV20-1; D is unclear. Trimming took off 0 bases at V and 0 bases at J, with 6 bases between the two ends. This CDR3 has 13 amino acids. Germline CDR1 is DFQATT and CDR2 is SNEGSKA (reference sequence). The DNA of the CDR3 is TGCAGTGCTAGAGATGGTTCCTCCTACGAGCAGTACGTC. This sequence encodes CSARDGSSYEQYV.

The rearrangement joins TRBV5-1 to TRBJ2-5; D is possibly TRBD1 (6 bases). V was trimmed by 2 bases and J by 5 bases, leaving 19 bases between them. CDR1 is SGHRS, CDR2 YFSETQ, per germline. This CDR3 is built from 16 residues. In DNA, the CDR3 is TGCGCCAGCAGCTTCACTGACAGGAACGTCGGGGAGACCCAGTACTTC. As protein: CASSFTDRNVGETQYF.

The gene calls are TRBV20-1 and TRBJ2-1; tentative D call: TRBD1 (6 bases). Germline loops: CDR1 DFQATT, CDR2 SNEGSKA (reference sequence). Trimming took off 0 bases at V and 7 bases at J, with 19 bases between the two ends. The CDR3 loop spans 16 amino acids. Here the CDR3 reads CSARDPAGARLNEQFF. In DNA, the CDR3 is TGCAGTGCTAGAGATCCCGCAGGGGCCCGTCTGAATGAGCAGTTCTTC.

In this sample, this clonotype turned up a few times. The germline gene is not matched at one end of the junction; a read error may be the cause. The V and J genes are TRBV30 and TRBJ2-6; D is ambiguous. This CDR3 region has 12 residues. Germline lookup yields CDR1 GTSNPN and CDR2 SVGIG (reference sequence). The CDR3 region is CAWESTADVLTF. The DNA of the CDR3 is TGTGCCTGGGAATCGACGGCCGACGTCCTGACTTTC.